These 29 T cell receptor beta chains were all obtained from the same sample, sequenced in a study of T cell clonality in common variable immunodeficiency. Sequencing used immunoSEQ multiplex PCR; TCRdb keeps in-frame clones, though not all of them. The table lists 30,000 to 45,000 clones, with no singletons. The sequenced sample was peripheral blood mononuclear cells. These receptors were obtained from a person aged 18 to 69 in good health.

This clone was counted many times. Read data end 3 residues before the CDR3 end; the end is taken from the germline J gene. This rearrangement joins TRBV7-7 to TRBJ2-1; 9 nucleotides match TRBD1. CDR3 length equals 13 residues. V lost 4 bases to trimming and J lost 9 bases; unmatched junction nucleotides: 4. Germline V gene lookup returns CDR1 SSHAT and CDR2 FNYEAQ (reference sequence). The CDR3 sequence is CASSSDRGGEQFF. The DNA read from the CDR3 is TGTGCCAGCAGCTCGGACAGGGGAGGTGAG. The full variable domain, in which reference TRBV7-7 and TRBJ2-1 provide the parts outside the CDR3, is GAGVSQSPRYKVTKRGQDVTLRCDPISSHATLYWYQQALGQGPEFLTYFNYEAQPDKSGLPSDRFSAERPEGSISTLTIQRTEQRDSAMYRCASSSDRGGEQFFGPGTRLTVL.

This clone came up many times. The CDR3 is cut off 3 residues early in the read; its end comes from the germline J gene. J is TRBJ2-1 and V is TRBV5-6, with TRBD2 identical over 11 bases. V lost 3 bases to trimming and J lost 8 bases; unmatched junction nucleotides: 7. The CDR3 has 15 residues. From germline, CDR1 is SGHDT and CDR2 YYEEEE. The covered CDR3 bases are TGTGCCAGCAGCTATAGCGGGAGGGCCGGGGATGAG. Protein: CASSYSGRAGDE. In full, the CDR3 reads CASSYSGRAGDEQFF.

With regard to this clone: From the germline J gene comes the end of the CDR3, since the read stops 3 residues before it. J is TRBJ1-3 and V is TRBV5-1, with TRBD1 identical over 7 bases. Germline V gene lookup returns CDR1 SGHRS and CDR2 YFSETQ. This CDR3 has 17 amino acids. With 0 bases clipped from V and 0 bases from J, the junction kept 6 bases outside the gene matches. CDR3 bases read: TGCGCCAGCAGCTTGGGGGGGACAGCTACCTCTGGAAACACC. Translated, it gives CASSLGGTATSGNT. The complete CDR3 protein is CASSLGGTATSGNTIYF. The variable domain in full, completed from reference TRBV5-1 and TRBJ1-3, reads KAGVTQTPRYLIKTRGQQVTLSCSPISGHRSVSWYQQTPGQGLQFLFEYFSETQRNKGNFPGRFSGRQFSNSRSEMNVSTLELGDSALYLCASSLGGTATSGNTIYFGEGSWLTVV.

This clone has just a few counts. The CDR3 extends 3 residues past the end of the read, so its final part is completed from the germline J gene. The J gene is TRBJ2-2, the V gene TRBV5-3, with 7 bases matching TRBD2. TRBV5-3 is designated an ORF whose function remains uncertain. The CDR3 sequence is 15 residues long. Partial CDR3 DNA: TGTGCCAGAAGCTGCCCTTCGGGGGGTAATTCACCG. As protein: CARSCPSGGNSP. The full CDR3 sequence reads CARSCPSGGNSPLFF.

This clone has at least ten counts. CDR3 DNA (partial): TGTGCCAGCAGCCGGGGACAGCCGAACACCGGGGAG. This sequence encodes CASSRGQPNTGE. The complete CDR3 protein is CASSRGQPNTGELFF. The V and J genes are TRBV2 and TRBJ2-2, with 7 bases that match TRBD1. Sequencing ends 3 residues short of the CDR3 end; the germline J gene provides the rest. CDR1 is SNHLY, CDR2 FYNNEI, per germline. The CDR3 is 15 amino acids. J was trimmed by 0 bases and V by 6 bases; bases with no gene match: 4.

This clone was seen many times. The read ends 3 residues shy of where the CDR3 ends; the end is completed using the germline J gene. The chain recombines TRBV29-1 with TRBJ2-7, with a tentative D call TRBD1 (6 bases). The CDR3 runs 13 residues. Germline CDR1 SQVTM, CDR2 ANQGSEA. The germline V and J ends were trimmed by 5 bases and 2 bases, with 13 bases remaining between them. The CDR3 region is CSVTRDKTYEQYF. CDR3 DNA, as far as it was read: TGCAGCGTTACACGGGACAAGACCTACGAG.

This clone was counted at least ten times. Read sequence stops 3 residues before the CDR3 end, and the germline J gene provides the missing end. The rearrangement uses TRBV20-1 and TRBJ2-2; the D gene is possibly TRBD2 (6 bases). V was cut by 5 bases and J by 7 bases, with 17 bases left in between. Germline V gene lookup returns CDR1 DFQATT and CDR2 SNEGSKA (reference sequence). The CDR3 runs to 14 residues. This CDR3 reads CSARRTIVGGELFF. Incomplete CDR3 DNA: TGCAGTGCTCGTCGGACTATCGTCGGCGGGGAG.

This clone was observed a handful of times. The read finishes 3 residues shy of the CDR3 end, and the germline J gene is used to complete it. The same CDR3 arises from other DNA sequences in this sample as well. The genes are TRBV20-1 and TRBJ2-1, with D tentatively TRBD2 (6 bases). The CDR3 has 16 amino acids. Trimming stripped 3 bases from V and 5 bases from J, with 20 bases between. Looked up from germline, CDR1 is DFQATT and CDR2 is SNEGSKA (reference sequence). The CDR3 spells CSARARSGRQDNEQFF. Partial CDR3 DNA: TGCAGTGCTAGGGCGCGTAGCGGTCGCCAGGACAATGAG.

This clone has a count of ten or more. The CDR3 is cut off 3 residues early in the read; its end comes from the germline J gene. The V gene is TRBV7-2, the J gene TRBJ2-3, with a possible D match to TRBD1 (7 bases). The CDR3 consists of 14 residues. Deletions cut 5 bases from V and 3 bases from J, with 12 bases between. Per the germline V gene, CDR1 is SGHTA and CDR2 is FQGNSA. CDR3 sequence: CASSIQGRTDTQYF. The CDR3 bases that were read are TGTGCCAGCAGCATACAGGGGAGGACAGATACG. The complete variable domain, with remaining parts taken from reference TRBV7-2 and TRBJ2-3, reads GAGVSQSPSNKVTEKGKDVELRCDPISGHTALYWYRQSLGQGLEFLIYFQGNSAPDKSGLPSDRFSAERTGGSVSTLTIQRTQQEDSAVYLCASSIQGRTDTQYFGPGTRLTVL.

There are a few counts of this clone. The read terminates 3 residues ahead of where the CDR3 ends, so the germline J gene completes it. The chain links TRBV7-3 to TRBJ1-2; D is uncertain. The CDR3 covers 16 residues. Germline-derived CDR1 and CDR2 are SGHTA and FQGTGA. CDR3 in amino acids: CASSPMGAGGTDTYTF. CDR3 DNA (partial): TGTGCCAGCAGCCCGATGGGAGCGGGAGGAACAGATACC.

This clone was recorded many times. CDR3 DNA (partial): TGCGCCAGCAGCCAAGCGATCAGTTCCTACGAG. It specifies CASSQAISSYE. The complete CDR3 protein is CASSQAISSYEQYF. This chain links TRBV4-1 with TRBJ2-7; D remains unclear. The CDR3 extends 3 residues past the end of the read, so its final part is completed from the germline J gene. V lost 1 base and J lost 1, with 8 bases in between. The V gene's germline CDR1 is MGHRA and CDR2 YSYEKL. The CDR3 covers 14 residues.

This clone was picked up many times. The sequenced fragment ends 3 residues before the CDR3 boundary, so the rest is inferred from the germline J gene. The chain couples TRBV5-1 to TRBJ1-2; TRBD1 matches 8 bases. Germline V gene data show CDR1 as SGHRS and CDR2 as YFSETQ. The CDR3 loop spans 17 amino acids. With 2 bases clipped from V and 7 bases from J, the junction kept 16 bases outside the gene matches. The sequenced CDR3 bases are TGCGCCAGCAGCTTCGCTCCATCGTCGCAGGGGGCTGGTGGC. Its translation is CASSFAPSSQGAGG. Given in full, the CDR3 is CASSFAPSSQGAGGYTF.

This clone showed up many times. The junction shows a germline mismatch at one end, possibly a read error. Coverage ceases 3 residues before the CDR3 finishes, and the germline J gene fills in the end. The V gene is TRBV20-1, the J gene TRBJ1-2; 7 positions agree with TRBD1. The V gene's germline CDR1 is DFQATT and CDR2 SNEGSKA (reference sequence). The CDR3 spans 10 residues. The sequenced CDR3 bases are TGTCGAGACAGGGACTATGGC. Protein product: CRDRDYG. The complete CDR3 protein is CRDRDYGYTF.

This clone was seen at least ten times. The read gets to within 3 residues of the CDR3 end, and the germline J gene fills in the rest. The chain couples TRBV5-1 to TRBJ1-4; 7 bases are shared with TRBD1. Per the germline V gene, CDR1 is SGHRS and CDR2 is YFSETQ. With V trimmed by 6 bases and J by 5 bases, 7 bases remained unmatched. The CDR3 extends over 14 amino acids. The CDR3 DNA, read in part, is TGCGCCAGCACTCGGGACAGACTGAATGAAAAA. Amino acid sequence: CASTRDRLNEK. In full, the CDR3 reads CASTRDRLNEKLFF.

This clone was counted ten times or more. Sequencing ends 3 residues short of the CDR3 end; the germline J gene provides the rest. This chain links TRBV20-1 with TRBJ2-1; 11 nucleotides match TRBD2. CDR1 is DFQATT, CDR2 SNEGSKA, per germline (reference sequence). The CDR3 consists of 15 residues. Germline trimming cut 7 bases from V and 4 bases from J; bases unmatched to any gene: 9. CDR3: CSVKMGLADYNEQFF. The sequenced part of the CDR3 DNA is TGCAGTGTTAAGATGGGACTAGCGGATTACAATGAG.

This clone was seen many times. The read ends 3 residues early relative to the CDR3; the germline J gene fills the gap. This chain joins TRBV2 and TRBJ2-7, with D possibly matching TRBD2 (5 bases). The CDR3 covers 13 residues. Germline V gives CDR1 SNHLY, CDR2 FYNNEI. The V and J ends lost 6 bases and 6 bases respectively, with 15 bases between them. The covered CDR3 bases are TGTGCCAGCAGGGGCCAGCGGAGGCCCGAG. It specifies CASRGQRRPE. The full CDR3 reads CASRGQRRPEQYF. Using reference TRBV2 and TRBJ2-7 for the parts outside the CDR3, the full variable domain is EPEVTQTPSHQVTQMGQEVILRCVPISNHLYFYWYRQILGQKVEFLVSFYNNEISEKSEIFDDQFSVERPDGSNFTLKIRSTKLEDSAMYFCASRGQRRPEQYFGPGTRLTVT.

This clone has ten or more counts. The CDR3 end falls 3 residues outside the read, so it is completed with the germline J gene. This chain uses TRBV28 with TRBJ2-4; tentatively, D is TRBD1 (6 bases). Germline values: CDR1 MDHEN, CDR2 SYDVKM. The CDR3 consists of 15 residues. Trimming left V 7 bases short and J 0 bases short, with 13 bases between. Incomplete CDR3 DNA: TGTGCCAGCACCCCTTCACAGGGAGCCAAAAACATT. Translation: CASTPSQGAKNI. The whole CDR3 protein is CASTPSQGAKNIQYF. Using reference TRBV28 and TRBJ2-4 for the parts outside the CDR3, the full variable domain is DVKVTQSSRYLVKRTGEKVFLECVQDMDHENMFWYRQDPGLGLRLIYFSYDVKMKEKGDIPEGYSVSREKKERFSLILESASTNQTSMYLCASTPSQGAKNIQYFGAGTRLSVL.

This clone was seen at least ten times. Partial CDR3 DNA: TGTGCCTGGATTAGGGGAGGGAGTGGGGACGAG. This sequence encodes CAWIRGGSGDE. The CDR3, in full, reads CAWIRGGSGDEQYF. The J gene is TRBJ2-7, the V gene TRBV30; the match to TRBD2 covers 7 bases. The read ends 3 residues shy of where the CDR3 ends; the end is completed using the germline J gene. This CDR3 comprises 14 residues. Germline CDR1 GTSNPN, CDR2 SVGIG (reference sequence). With V trimmed by 4 bases and J by 5 bases, 11 bases remained unmatched.

This clone came up many times. With the read ending 3 residues before the CDR3 end, the germline J gene is used to fill in that end. The chain couples TRBV23-1 to TRBJ2-7; a possible D gene is TRBD1 (6 bases). TRBV23-1 is designated an ORF whose function remains uncertain. This CDR3 is built from 14 residues. Between the trimmed V and J ends, which lost 7 bases and 0 bases, there was a span of 13 bases. The sequenced CDR3 bases are TGCGCCAGCACTGCAAGGGGGTTCTCCTACGAG. Protein: CASTARGFSYE. The complete CDR3 sequence is CASTARGFSYEQYF.

Turning to this clone: Compared with germline, one end of the junction differs, possibly owing to a read error. Read sequence stops 3 residues before the CDR3 end, and the germline J gene provides the missing end. This chain joins TRBV5-1 and TRBJ1-1; 9 bases are shared with TRBD1. Germline values: CDR1 SGHRS, CDR2 YFSETQ. The CDR3 is 16 residues long. Partial CDR3 DNA: TGCGCCAGCAGCTCGAGGACAGGGGACGGGGGCACTGTA. Its translation: CASSSRTGDGGTV. From start to end, the CDR3 is CASSSRTGDGGTVAFF.

The sample holds many counts of this clone. The observed sequence ends 3 residues before the CDR3 terminus, with the missing tail filled in from the germline J gene. The V and J genes are TRBV20-1 and TRBJ1-1, with D unclear. The germline V gene encodes CDR1 DFQATT and CDR2 SNEGSKA (reference sequence). V lost 0 bases to trimming and J lost 5 bases, with 13 bases between them. This CDR3 comprises 14 residues. The CDR3 reads CSARDSRPVTEAFF. CDR3 DNA (partial): TGCAGTGCTAGAGATTCGCGGCCGGTTACTGAA.

Turning to this clone: Read coverage stops 3 residues before the CDR3 terminus; the germline J gene supplies the remainder. The chain has TRBV7-9 and TRBJ2-5; D perhaps matches TRBD1 (5 bases). The CDR3 sequence is 13 residues long. V was clipped by 7 bases and J by 5 bases, with 14 bases between them. CDR1 is SEHNR and CDR2 is FQNEAQ in the germline V gene (reference sequence). CDR3 protein: CASIDGAHETQYF. The DNA read from the CDR3 is TGTGCCAGCATAGATGGGGCCCACGAGACC.

This clone was seen ten or more times. The CDR3 end falls 3 residues outside the read, so it is completed with the germline J gene. The V call is TRBV12-3 or TRBV12-4, the J call TRBJ2-7; tentative D call: TRBD2 (5 bases). Trimming took off 6 bases at V and 6 bases at J, with 18 bases between the two ends. The CDR3 has 14 amino acids. Partial CDR3 DNA: TGTGCCAGCAGCCGAGCGGCCTCTACGGGCGAG. Translation gives CASSRAASTGE. The entire CDR3 sequence reads CASSRAASTGEQYF.

The table lists this clone with many counts. Sequencing ends 3 residues short of the CDR3 end; the germline J gene provides the rest. The chain is built from TRBV5-1 and TRBJ2-2, with D maybe TRBD2 (6 bases). From germline, CDR1 is SGHRS and CDR2 YFSETQ. V lost 7 bases and J 1 base, leaving 8 bases between the germline ends. This CDR3 has 13 residues. CDR3 DNA (partial): TGCGCCAGCGGAGGGGAGAACACCGGGGAG. Its protein product is CASGGENTGE. The whole CDR3 is CASGGENTGELFF.

On this clone: Coverage ceases 3 residues before the CDR3 finishes, and the germline J gene fills in the end. The gene calls are TRBV7-6 and TRBJ1-2; D is uncertain. The CDR3 length is 13 residues. Looked up from germline, CDR1 is SGHVS and CDR2 is FNYEAQ. Incomplete CDR3 DNA: TGTGCCAGCAGCTTAGACGACAATCAGCCC. Amino acids: CASSLDDNQP. The whole CDR3 sequence is CASSLDDNQPYTF.

CDR3 sequence: CASSPPSGTSNQPQYF. The covered CDR3 bases are TGTGCCAGCTCACCACCGTCAGGGACTAGCAATCAGCCG. The gene calls are TRBV18 and TRBJ2-3; 9 bases are shared with TRBD2. The read halts 3 residues ahead of the CDR3 end, with the missing end drawn from the germline J gene. The CDR3 has 16 residues. Germline V gene data show CDR1 as KGHSH and CDR2 as LQKENI.

This clone was found many times. The read stops 3 residues short of the end of the CDR3; the missing end is completed from the germline J gene. The chain joins TRBV7-9 to TRBJ1-4, with D perhaps matching TRBD1 (5 bases). Germline CDR1 reads SEHNR; CDR2 reads FQNEAQ (reference sequence). V lost 9 bases to trimming and J lost 4 bases, with 15 bases between them. The CDR3 runs 14 residues. The CDR3 sequence: CASTWGSSNEKLFF. The CDR3 bases that were read are TGTGCCAGTACCTGGGGCAGTAGTAATGAAAAA. The full variable domain, in which reference TRBV7-9 and TRBJ1-4 provide the parts outside the CDR3, is DTGVSQNPRHKITKRGQNVTFRCDPISEHNRLYWYRQTLGQGPEFLTYFQNEAQLEKSRLLSDRFSAERPKGSFSTLEIQRTEQGDSAMYLCASTWGSSNEKLFFGSGTQLSVL.

This clone appeared many times. The CDR3 end is not reached by the read, which stops 3 residues before it; the germline J gene fills it in. The chain employs TRBV2 and TRBJ2-1; D gene uncertain. CDR3 length: 16 residues. Germline CDR1 and CDR2: SNHLY and FYNNEI. V was cut by 1 base and J by 4 bases, with 14 bases left in between. CDR3 sequence reads: CASSEVHRETYNEQFF. CDR3 bases read: TGTGCCAGCAGTGAAGTGCACCGAGAAACATACAATGAG.

The table lists this clone with many counts. The read is 3 residues too short to cover the CDR3 end, so that end is filled in from the germline J gene. V gene TRBV6-2 or TRBV6-3 combines with J gene TRBJ1-5; 7 nucleotides agree with TRBD1. Germline loops: CDR1 MNHEY, CDR2 SVGEGT. The CDR3 loop spans 13 amino acids. The V and J ends lost 5 bases and 3 bases, in that order; junction bases with no gene match: 1. Incomplete CDR3 DNA: TGTGCCAGCAGTACAGGGGTCAATCAGCCC. Its protein product is CASSTGVNQP. The complete CDR3 sequence is CASSTGVNQPQHF.